This record looks at one T cell receptor (beta chain) sequence and its context. This entry comes from a study of blood T cell repertoires in COVID-19. Study background: Samples came from the United States, Italy and Spain, spanning acute and convalescent COVID-19.

Germline loops: CDR1 SGHRS, CDR2 YFSETQ. The trim removed 4 bases at V and 4 bases at J, leaving 10 bases unmatched. This CDR3 is 15 amino acids long. Per the original methods: Reference gene primer amplification gave nucleated cell count estimates. Some clones are missing from TCRdb's copy, which holds only in-frame ones; the method was immunoSEQ multiplex PCR. V, J and clone size are taken as reported in that table, and D and trimming were inferred from the DNA itself. The sample has over 50,000 clones, approximately 88% seen once. This sequence was found in a human donor in a cohort sampled during active COVID-19. What was sequenced was peripheral blood. V gene TRBV5-1 combines with J gene TRBJ2-7, with 8 bases fitting TRBD1. The CDR3 sequence is CASSTRTGSGYEQYF. In nucleotides, the CDR3 is TGCGCCAGCAGCACGAGGACAGGGTCTGGATACGAGCAGTACTTC.